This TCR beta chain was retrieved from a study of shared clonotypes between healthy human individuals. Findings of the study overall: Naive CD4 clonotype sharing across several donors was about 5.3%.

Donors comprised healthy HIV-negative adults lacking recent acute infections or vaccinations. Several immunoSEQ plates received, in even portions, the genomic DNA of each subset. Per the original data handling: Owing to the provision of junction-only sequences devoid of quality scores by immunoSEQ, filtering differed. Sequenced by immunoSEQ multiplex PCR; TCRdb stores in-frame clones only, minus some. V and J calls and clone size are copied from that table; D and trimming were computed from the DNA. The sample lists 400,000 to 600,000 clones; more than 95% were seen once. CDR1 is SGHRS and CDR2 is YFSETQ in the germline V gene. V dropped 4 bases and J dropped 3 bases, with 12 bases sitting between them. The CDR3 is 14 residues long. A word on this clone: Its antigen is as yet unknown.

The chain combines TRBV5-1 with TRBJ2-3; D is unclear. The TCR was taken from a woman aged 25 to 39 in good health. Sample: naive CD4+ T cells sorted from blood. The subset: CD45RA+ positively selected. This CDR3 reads CASSHGPRTDTQYF. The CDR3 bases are TGCGCCAGCAGCCACGGGCCTCGTACAGATACGCAGTATTTT.